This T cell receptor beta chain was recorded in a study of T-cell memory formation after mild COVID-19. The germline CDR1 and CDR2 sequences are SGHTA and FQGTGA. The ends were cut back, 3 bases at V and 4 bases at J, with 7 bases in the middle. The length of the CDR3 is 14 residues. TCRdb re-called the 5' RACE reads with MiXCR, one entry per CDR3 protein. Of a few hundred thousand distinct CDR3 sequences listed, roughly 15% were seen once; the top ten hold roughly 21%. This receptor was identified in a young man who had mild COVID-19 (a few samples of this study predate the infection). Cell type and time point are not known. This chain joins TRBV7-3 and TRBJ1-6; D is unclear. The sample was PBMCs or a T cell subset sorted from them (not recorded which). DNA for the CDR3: TGTGCCAGCAGCTTTGGTCCTTATAATTCACCCCTCCACTTT. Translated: CASSFGPYNSPLHF.